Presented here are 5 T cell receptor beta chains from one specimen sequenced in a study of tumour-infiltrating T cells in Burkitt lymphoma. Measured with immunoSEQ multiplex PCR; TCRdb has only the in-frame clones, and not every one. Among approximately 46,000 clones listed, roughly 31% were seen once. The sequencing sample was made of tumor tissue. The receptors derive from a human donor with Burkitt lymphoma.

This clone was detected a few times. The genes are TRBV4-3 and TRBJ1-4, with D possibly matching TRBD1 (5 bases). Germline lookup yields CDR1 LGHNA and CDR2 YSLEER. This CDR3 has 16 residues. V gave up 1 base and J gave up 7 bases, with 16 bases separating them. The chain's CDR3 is CASSQGGWGVGEKLFF. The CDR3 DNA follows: TGCGCCAGCAGCCAAGGGGGTTGGGGGGTCGGTGAAAAACTGTTTTTT.

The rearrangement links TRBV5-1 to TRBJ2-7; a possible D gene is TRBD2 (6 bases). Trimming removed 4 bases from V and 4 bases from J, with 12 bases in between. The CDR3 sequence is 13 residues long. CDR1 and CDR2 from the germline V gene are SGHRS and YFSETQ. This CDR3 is CASSVVGGYEQYF. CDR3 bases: TGCGCCAGCAGCGTTGTCGGGGGATACGAGCAGTACTTC.

The CDR3 spells CASSHRQGSDEAFF. The CDR3 region has the DNA TGCGCCAGCAGCCACAGACAAGGATCCGATGAAGCTTTCTTT. The J gene is TRBJ1-1, the V gene TRBV4-1; D is unresolved. Trimming shortened V by 3 bases and J by 7 bases, and 15 bases separated the two germline ends. CDR1 and CDR2 from the germline V gene are MGHRA and YSYEKL. The CDR3 sequence is 14 residues long.

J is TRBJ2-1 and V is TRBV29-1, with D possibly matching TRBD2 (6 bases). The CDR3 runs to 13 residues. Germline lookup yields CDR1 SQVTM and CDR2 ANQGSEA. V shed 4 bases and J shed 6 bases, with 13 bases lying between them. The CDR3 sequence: CSVGGLVVNEQFF. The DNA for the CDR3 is TGCAGCGTTGGGGGACTTGTAGTCAATGAGCAGTTCTTC.

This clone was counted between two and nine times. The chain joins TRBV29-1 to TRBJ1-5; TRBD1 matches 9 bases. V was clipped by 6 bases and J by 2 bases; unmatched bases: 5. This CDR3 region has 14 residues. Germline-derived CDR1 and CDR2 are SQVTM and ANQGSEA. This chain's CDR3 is CSVTGGTGNQPQHF. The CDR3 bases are TGCAGCGTGACAGGGGGTACGGGCAATCAGCCCCAGCATTTT. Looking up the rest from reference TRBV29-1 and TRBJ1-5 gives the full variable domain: SAVISQKPSRDICQRGTSLTIQCQVDSQVTMMFWYRQQPGQSLTLIATANQGSEATYESGFVIDKFPISRPNLTFSTLTVSNMSPEDSSIYLCSVTGGTGNQPQHFGDGTRLSIL.